This T cell receptor (beta chain) was identified in a study of Graves' ophthalmopathy and Graves' hyperthyroidism. This clonotype was recorded at least ten times. Amplified TCR beta CDR3 regions were obtained using RNA transcripts as template. The library came from an HTBI-primed first-round RT-PCR and a second-round multiplex PCR. One entry per CDR3 protein results from TCRdb running MiXCR on the multiplex PCR reads. The data hold around 400,000 distinct CDR3 sequences, with 21% observed a single time. The CDR3 runs to 15 residues. V lost 1 base and J 0 bases, leaving 9 bases between the germline ends. Germline values: CDR1 KGHDR, CDR2 SFDVKD.

Sequencing used peripheral blood. This receptor was obtained from a young woman with stable Graves' hyperthyroidism. The chain employs TRBV24-1 and TRBJ2-7; D is undetermined. DNA of the CDR3: TGTGCCACCAGTGATTTCTTCGTCACCTCCTACGAGCAGTACTTC. Translation: CATSDFFVTSYEQYF.